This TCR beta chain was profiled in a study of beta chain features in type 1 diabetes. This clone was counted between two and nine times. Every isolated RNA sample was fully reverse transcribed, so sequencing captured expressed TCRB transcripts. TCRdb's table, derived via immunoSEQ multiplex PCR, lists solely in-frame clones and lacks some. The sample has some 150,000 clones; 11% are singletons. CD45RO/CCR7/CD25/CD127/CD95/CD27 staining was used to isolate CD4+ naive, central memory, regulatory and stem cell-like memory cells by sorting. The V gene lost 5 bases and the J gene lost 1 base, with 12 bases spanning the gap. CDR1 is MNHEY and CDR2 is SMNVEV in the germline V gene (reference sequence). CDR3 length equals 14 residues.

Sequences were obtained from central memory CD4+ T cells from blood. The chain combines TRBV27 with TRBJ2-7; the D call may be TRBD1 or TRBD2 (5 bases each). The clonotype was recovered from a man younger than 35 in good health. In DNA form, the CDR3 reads TGTGCCAGCAGTAGAGAGGGGCGTTCCTACGAGCAGTACTTC. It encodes CASSREGRSYEQYF.